These 6 T cell receptor beta chains came from one sample sequenced in a study of blood T cell repertoires in COVID-19. Sequencing was performed with immunoSEQ multiplex PCR; in TCRdb, only in-frame clones are kept and a portion is missing. In the table there are roughly 160,000 clones, approximately 80% of which are singletons. The source material was peripheral blood. These TCRs come from a woman over 75 with COVID-19, enrolled during active disease.

This clone was seen just once. CDR3 amino acids: CASSPGLLYEQYF. CDR3 bases: TGTGCCAGCAGCCCGGGACTCCTCTACGAGCAGTACTTC. The chain joins TRBV28 to TRBJ2-7; D possibly corresponds to TRBD2 (6 bases). V was trimmed by 6 bases and J by 3 bases, leaving 12 bases between them. The CDR3 sequence is 13 residues long. The germline V gene has CDR1 MDHEN and CDR2 SYDVKM.

V and J are TRBV2 and TRBJ1-1, with TRBD1 matching over 7 bases. Germline CDR1 and CDR2: SNHLY and FYNNEI. The CDR3 sequence is 14 residues long. J lost 1 base, V lost 7 bases, and 6 bases had no gene match. CDR3 in DNA: TGTGCCAGCACAACACAGGGGCGGAACACTGAAGCTTTCTTT. It encodes CASTTQGRNTEAFF.

The chain has TRBV6-5 and TRBJ2-5; possibly TRBD1 for D (5 bases). This CDR3 has 15 residues. Trimming removed 5 bases from V and 2 bases from J, with 15 bases in between. Per the germline V gene, CDR1 is MNHEY and CDR2 is SVGAGI. In DNA form, the CDR3 reads TGTGCCAGCAGTCCCCTTGCCCGACAGCAAGAGACCCAGTACTTC. Its protein is CASSPLARQQETQYF.

The V gene is TRBV19, the J gene TRBJ2-3; TRBD2 aligns across 8 bases. The CDR3 is 15 amino acids. The germline V gene has CDR1 LNHDA and CDR2 SQIVND (reference sequence). With V trimmed by 6 bases and J by 2 bases, 7 bases remained unmatched. DNA for the CDR3: TGTGCCAGTAGGGAAGCGGGGGCCCTCACAGATACGCAGTATTTT. Translation gives CASREAGALTDTQYF.

J is TRBJ1-2 and V is TRBV2; D gene uncertain. Germline CDR1 is SNHLY and CDR2 is FYNNEI. The V end was cut by 3 bases, the J end by 8 bases, with 13 bases between. CDR3 length: 13 residues. CDR3 coding DNA: TGTGCCAGCAGTGATTCTAACCCTTCGGGCTACACCTTC. Residues: CASSDSNPSGYTF. The full variable domain, completed using reference TRBV2 and TRBJ1-2, is EPEVTQTPSHQVTQMGQEVILRCVPISNHLYFYWYRQILGQKVEFLVSFYNNEISEKSEIFDDQFSVERPDGSNFTLKIRSTKLEDSAMYFCASSDSNPSGYTFGSGTRLTVV.

The V and J genes are TRBV28 and TRBJ1-6, with D possibly matching TRBD1 (6 bases). The V end lost 8 bases, the J end lost 6 bases, and 17 bases lay between the germline ends. The CDR3 sequence is 15 residues long. Looked up from germline, CDR1 is MDHEN and CDR2 is SYDVKM. CDR3: CASGDPGGRNSPLHF. The CDR3 DNA is TGTGCCAGCGGGGACCCCGGGGGGCGTAATTCACCCCTCCACTTT.